The rows below give T cell receptor beta chains drawn from one sample of a study of blood T cell repertoires in COVID-19. The assay was immunoSEQ multiplex PCR, and TCRdb's table has in-frame clones only and misses some. The sample has some 95,000 clones, more than 70% seen once. Sequenced material: peripheral blood. The source is a man between 65 and 85 years old with acute or convalescent COVID-19. Both conserved end residues are part of each CDR3. Not all rows give a size; the values are once, few, many and, for expanded clones, a class.

>TRBV19|TRBJ2-7|-
CASSYSGTSDDEQYF
>TRBV2|TRBJ2-7|-
CASTSGYEQYF
>TRBV24-1|TRBJ2-6|-
CATSDLPSSGANVLTF
>TRBV27|TRBJ1-5|-
CASSPYRGQGGQPQHF
>TRBV4-2|TRBJ2-1|-
CASSLDASGDRYEQFF
>TRBV10-3|TRBJ1-6|once
CAISVNRGVSPLHF
>TRBV3-1/TRBV3-2|TRBJ1-4|-
CASSQQGNEKLFF
>TRBV30|TRBJ1-6|few
CAWETRGSSYNSPLHF
>TRBV5-6|TRBJ2-5|-
CASSPYAGGWETQYF
>TRBV2|TRBJ2-1|-
CASGGQAAFYNEQFF
>TRBV2|TRBJ2-7|-
CASSRSGYEQYF
>TRBV10-3|TRBJ1-4|-
CAISESREEEKLFF
>TRBV6-1|TRBJ1-6|once
CASSGDRPSSSYNSPLHF
>TRBV9|TRBJ2-1|many
CASSIQSSNEQFF
>TRBV9|TRBJ2-3|-
CASSFGLAETDTQYF
>TRBV28|TRBJ2-3|few
CASSLPSGRAHTQYF
>TRBV4-3|TRBJ2-3|-
CASSQDRGRGRRTDTQYF
>TRBV6-2/TRBV6-3|TRBJ2-1|-
CASSPRTSGRANVNEQFF
>TRBV14|TRBJ2-3|many
CASSQPDSTFYTDTQYF
>TRBV5-4|TRBJ2-7|-
CASSLAGTAKRWYF
>TRBV18|TRBJ2-5|-
CASSRRTSGRETQYF
>TRBV19|TRBJ2-5|few
CASSLGLTPQETQYF
>TRBV19|TRBJ1-1|once
CASSFQGANTEAFF
>TRBV7-2|TRBJ1-2|-
CASSKDRVIYGYTF
>TRBV25-1|TRBJ1-2|once
CASSVAASNYGYTF
>TRBV6-5|TRBJ1-5|-
CASRPDRDQPQHF
>TRBV6-4|TRBJ1-4|-
CASRTDRLSEKLFF
>TRBV7-9|TRBJ2-7|-
CASSSFSREQYF
>TRBV28|TRBJ2-2|-
CASSLPQGSGGELFF
>TRBV6-5|TRBJ1-2|-
CASNPTGNYGYTF
>TRBV3-1/TRBV3-2|TRBJ2-3|-
CASSLRDRRSGVQYF
>TRBV7-9|TRBJ1-2|-
CASSAWDRDYGYTF
>TRBV7-6|TRBJ1-5|-
CASSDGQPNQPQHF
>TRBV9|TRBJ2-3|-
CASSVRGSREDTQYF
>TRBV4-3|TRBJ1-1|-
CASSQAGTMNTEAFF
>TRBV7-9|TRBJ1-2|-
CASSLALRGNYGYTF
>TRBV6-6|TRBJ2-4|-
CASSGQGAGNIQYF
>TRBV20-1|TRBJ1-6|once
CSASSDRGRVSPLHF
>TRBV13|TRBJ2-3|-
CASSSSGTSGRAWDTQYF
>TRBV4-2|TRBJ2-5|few
CASSQDPQETQYF
>TRBV6-2/TRBV6-3|TRBJ2-6|-
CASSFPGSGANVLTF
>TRBV2|TRBJ1-3|-
CASSPRGTGINTIYF
>TRBV28|TRBJ2-7|-
CATSFDTSYEQYF
>TRBV6-5|TRBJ2-7|-
CASSLSGYYYEQYF
>TRBV12-3/TRBV12-4|TRBJ1-3|once
CASGPGVRNTIYF
>TRBV7-2|TRBJ2-7|-
CASRPTGTSYEQYF
>TRBV19|TRBJ1-5|-
CASSPRDKNQPQHF
>TRBV7-3|TRBJ2-7|-
CATGLPGGEQYF
>TRBV21-1|TRBJ2-3|-
CASSKKQCTDTQYF
>TRBV7-8|TRBJ2-7|-
CASSSDRGGEQYF
>TRBV27|TRBJ2-3|-
CASSFGTSGYTDTQYF
>TRBV5-1|TRBJ2-5|-
CASSSHDRGETQYF
>TRBV14|TRBJ1-2|-
CASSQDQGGPYTF
>TRBV6-6|TRBJ2-5|-
CASSYPRDRETQYF
>TRBV7-8|TRBJ2-2|-
CASSWDGRGGSTGELFF
>TRBV6-4|TRBJ1-3|-
CASSDSEREWTGDEHSGNTIYF
>TRBV27|TRBJ2-5|-
CASSLRVVGETQYF
>TRBV5-1|TRBJ1-1|-
CASSLQGQADTEAFF